Here is one T cell receptor beta chain with its context. This clone appeared a single time. Its antigen is not yet known. One base away there is no much larger clone; base qualities are not given. This entry comes from a study of T cell responses to AZD1222 COVID-19 vaccine (dated by TCRdb to the early 2020s). Background for the entire study: Because spike-specific TCR depth and breadth did not differ between the two schedules, AZD1222 recipients who got a second dose at roughly 4 weeks were pooled with those who got a second dose at roughly 12 weeks. TCR sequencing covered some 250 trial participants: roughly 200 given two doses of AZD1222 and approximately 25 given two doses of MenACWY control vaccine. Enrollment into the trials was organized by age into subgroups of 18-55, 56-69 and 70-plus years, and those subgroups contained roughly 140, 27 and 60 TCR-sequenced participants, respectively. What the authors observed across the whole study: Participants were mostly white British and included more females than males, and it was suggested by the authors that clonal diversity may have been underestimated. After two AZD1222 doses, spike-specific TCR breadth and depth were significantly higher than at day 0 and than in MenACWY recipients. Because no day 14 peak-response samples were available, the repertoires could be characterized only after the peak T cell response. The 56-69-year group was small, and its depth increase did not reach significance, likely because of low power. The whole spike protein was spanned by vaccine-associated CD4 TCRs, and dominant responses were seen in regions 160-218 and 743-854. Nearly half of unique spike-specific TCRs reportedly recognized epitopes outside regions mutated in the B.1.351 and B.1.1.7 variants. Only five or six AZD1222 recipients were SARS-CoV-2 seropositive at baseline, limiting conclusions about previously exposed vaccinees.

The CDR3 regions of human TCRbeta chains were subjected to immunosequencing. The authors' analysis ran thus. Repertoire TCRs were matched against a reference library of SARS-CoV-2-specific TCRs generated with the MIRA antigen-specificity platform. Breadth meant the fraction of unique TCRs that were SARS-CoV-2-associated, whereas depth meant the fraction of total T cells that were SARS-CoV-2-associated. Using the MIRA data, each spike-specific TCR was assigned both to the spike region to which the TCR was reactive and to a CD4 or CD8 class. Log10-transformed breadth and depth values were compared by one-way ANOVA with Sidak's multiple comparisons tests. The table comes from immuneACCESS by way of TCRdb, which keeps in-frame sequences with V and J called. Part of the clones is missing from these tables; in studies checked, under half for an unresolved V gene and the rest for unknown reasons. V and J calls and clone size are given by that table; D and trimming were obtained from the DNA. This sample has some 110,000 clones in its table, and about 93% of those were observed once. The ten biggest clones cover 5% of the sample.

According to the study, the label for this sample's time point signals: baseline before first vaccination. Vaccinee samples were obtained from the UK trials COV001 and COV002, which included a single-blind randomized controlled phase 2/3 trial of AZD1222 (ChAdOx1 nCoV-19) in healthy adults. For TCRbeta chain sequencing, PBMC samples were collected from trial participants at day 0 and at day 28 after the second dose. CDR1 and CDR2 are read off the germline V gene as SGHRS and YFSETQ. The CDR3 contains 14 residues, cysteine and phenylalanine counted. The DNA shown is the 42-base CDR3, in frame from base 1. Relative to germline, V is 0 bases shorter and J is 4 bases shorter, with 8 bases between their ends.

The sequencing used peripheral blood, collected on day 0 of AZD1222 vaccination. The receptor was isolated from an adult in good health. The receptor chain draws on TRBV5-1 and TRBJ2-1; no D gene call is confident. CDR3 loop: CASSLESQYNEQFF. The nucleotides are TGCGCCAGCAGCTTGGAGAGCCAGTACAATGAGCAGTTCTTC. The CDR3 plus the reference TRBV5-1 and TRBJ2-1 genes for the other parts give the full variable domain: KAGVTQTPRYLIKTRGQQVTLSCSPISGHRSVSWYQQTPGQGLQFLFEYFSETQRNKGNFPGRFSGRQFSNSRSEMNVSTLELGDSALYLCASSLESQYNEQFFGPGTRLTVL.